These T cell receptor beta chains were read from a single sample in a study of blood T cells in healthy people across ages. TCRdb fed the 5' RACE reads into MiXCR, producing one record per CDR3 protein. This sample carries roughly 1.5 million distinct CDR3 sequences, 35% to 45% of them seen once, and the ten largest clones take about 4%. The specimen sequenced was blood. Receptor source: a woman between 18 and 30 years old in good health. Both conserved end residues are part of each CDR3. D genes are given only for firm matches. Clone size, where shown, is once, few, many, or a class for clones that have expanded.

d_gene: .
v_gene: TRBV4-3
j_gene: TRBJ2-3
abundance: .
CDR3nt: TGCGCCAGCAGCCAAGGTTCTACCTCTAGCACAGATACGCAGTATTTT
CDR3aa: CASSQGSTSSTDTQYF

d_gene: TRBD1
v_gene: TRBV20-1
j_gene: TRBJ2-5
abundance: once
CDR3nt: TGCAGTGCTAGCGGGGGGACAGGGAAAGAGACCCAGTACTTC
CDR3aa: CSASGGTGKETQYF

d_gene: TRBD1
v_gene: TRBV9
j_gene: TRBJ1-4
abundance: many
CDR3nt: TGTGCCAGCAACGCCGGACAGGGTGAAAAACTGTTTTTT
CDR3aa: CASNAGQGEKLFF

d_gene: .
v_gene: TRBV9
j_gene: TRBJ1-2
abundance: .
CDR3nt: TGTGCCAGCAGCGTAGGTGTCCCAAGCTATGGCTACACCTTC
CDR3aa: CASSVGVPSYGYTF

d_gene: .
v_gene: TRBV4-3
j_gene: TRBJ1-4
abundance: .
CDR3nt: TGCGCCAGCAGCCCGAATGTGGGGGTAATAGGGGAAAAACTGTTTTTT
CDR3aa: CASSPNVGVIGEKLFF

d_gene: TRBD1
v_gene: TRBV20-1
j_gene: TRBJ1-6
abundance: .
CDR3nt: TGCAGTGCTACACCAACGGGGACAGGGTACATCAATTCACCCCTCCACTTT
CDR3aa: CSATPTGTGYINSPLHF

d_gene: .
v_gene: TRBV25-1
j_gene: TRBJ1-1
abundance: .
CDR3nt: TGTGCCAGCGCCCGACAGACTGAAGCTTTCTTT
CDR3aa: CASARQTEAFF

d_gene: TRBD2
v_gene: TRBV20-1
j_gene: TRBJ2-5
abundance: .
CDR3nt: TGCAGTGCTTGGAGGACTAGCGGGAGTCTCCCCCAAGAGACCCAGTACTTC
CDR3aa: CSAWRTSGSLPQETQYF

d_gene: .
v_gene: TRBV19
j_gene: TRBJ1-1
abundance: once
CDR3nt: TGTGCCGCAGGCGGGCAGGGCGGTGAAGCTTTCTTT
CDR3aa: CAAGGQGGEAFF

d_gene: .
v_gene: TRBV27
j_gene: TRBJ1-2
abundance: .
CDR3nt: TGTGCCAGCAGTTTATCTTGGACAGAGTCCTATGGCTACACCTTC
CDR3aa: CASSLSWTESYGYTF

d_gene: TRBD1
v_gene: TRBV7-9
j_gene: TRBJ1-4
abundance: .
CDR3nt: TGTGCCAGCAGGTCGGACAGGGGGCCTGAAAAACTGTTTTTT
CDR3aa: CASRSDRGPEKLFF

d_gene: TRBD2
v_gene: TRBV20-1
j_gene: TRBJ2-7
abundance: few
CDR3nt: TGCAGTGCTAGAGATCCTAGCGGGAGGAGGTACGAGCAGTACTTC
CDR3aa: CSARDPSGRRYEQYF

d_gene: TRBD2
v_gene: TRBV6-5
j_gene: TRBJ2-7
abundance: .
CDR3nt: TGTGCCAGCACCCCCAGACTAGCGGGGAACTACGAGCAGTACTTC
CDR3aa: CASTPRLAGNYEQYF

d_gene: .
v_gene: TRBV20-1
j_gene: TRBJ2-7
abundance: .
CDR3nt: TGCAGTGCCCCACAGGGAAACTACGAGCAGTACTTC
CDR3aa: CSAPQGNYEQYF

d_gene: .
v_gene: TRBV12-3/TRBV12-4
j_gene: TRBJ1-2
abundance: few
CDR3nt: TGTGCCAGCAACATTGGGCAGGGCAACTATGGCTACACCTTC
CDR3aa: CASNIGQGNYGYTF

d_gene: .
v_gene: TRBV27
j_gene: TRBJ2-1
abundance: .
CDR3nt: TGTGCCAGCAGTCCCGGTGTAGGTAGCGAGGTCAATGAGCAGTTCTTC
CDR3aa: CASSPGVGSEVNEQFF

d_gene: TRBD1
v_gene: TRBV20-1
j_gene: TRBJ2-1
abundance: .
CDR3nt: TGCAGTGCAACCGGGACAGGGGGAATATACAATGAGCAGTTCTTC
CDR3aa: CSATGTGGIYNEQFF

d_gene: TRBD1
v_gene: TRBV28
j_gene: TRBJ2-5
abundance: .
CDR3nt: TGTGCCAGCAGTTCTCCTCAGGGGGCCAGGAATGAGCAGTACTTC
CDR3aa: CASSSPQGARNEQYF

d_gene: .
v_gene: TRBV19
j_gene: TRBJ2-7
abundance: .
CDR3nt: TGTGCCAGTAGTATAGAGGCGGGGATTCCGTACGAGCAGTACTTC
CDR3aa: CASSIEAGIPYEQYF

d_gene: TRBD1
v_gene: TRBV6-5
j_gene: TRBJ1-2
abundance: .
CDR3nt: TGTGCCAGCAGGTCGGGACAGGGAAACTATGGCTACACCTTC
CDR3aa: CASRSGQGNYGYTF

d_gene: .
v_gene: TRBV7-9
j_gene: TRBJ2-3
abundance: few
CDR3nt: TGTGCCACCAGCTTAATGGCTAGCACAGATACGCAGTATTTT
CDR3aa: CATSLMASTDTQYF

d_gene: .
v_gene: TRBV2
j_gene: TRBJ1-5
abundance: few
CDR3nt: TGTGCCAGCAATCTCGAGGCGGGGAATCAGCCCCAGCATTTT
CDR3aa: CASNLEAGNQPQHF

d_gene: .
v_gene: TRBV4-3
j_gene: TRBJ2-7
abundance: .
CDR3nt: TGCGCCAGCAGCCAAGGCTGTCCAGGTTCCTACGAGCAGTACTTC
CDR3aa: CASSQGCPGSYEQYF

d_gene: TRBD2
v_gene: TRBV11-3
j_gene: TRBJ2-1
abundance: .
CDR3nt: TGTGCCAGCAGCTTACAACGGGGGGGTTCAAATGAGCAGTTCTTC
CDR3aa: CASSLQRGGSNEQFF

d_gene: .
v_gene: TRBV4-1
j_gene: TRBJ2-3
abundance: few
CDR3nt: TGCGCCAGCAGCCAAATCCCGGGGGCTCGGGCAGATACGCAGTATTTT
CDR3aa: CASSQIPGARADTQYF

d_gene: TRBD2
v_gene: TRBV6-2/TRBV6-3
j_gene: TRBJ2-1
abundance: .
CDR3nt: TGTGCCAGTGCCACTAGCGGGGTCTACAATGAGCAGTTCTTC
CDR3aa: CASATSGVYNEQFF

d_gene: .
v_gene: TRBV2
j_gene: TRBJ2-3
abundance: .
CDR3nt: TGTGCCAGCAGTGAAGCGGCGGGATCTAGCACAGATACGCAGTATTTT
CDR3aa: CASSEAAGSSTDTQYF

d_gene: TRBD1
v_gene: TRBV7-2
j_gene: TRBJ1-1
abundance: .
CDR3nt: TGTGCCAGCAGTTCCTCGCGGACAGGGCTGAACACTGAAGCTTTCTTT
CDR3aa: CASSSSRTGLNTEAFF

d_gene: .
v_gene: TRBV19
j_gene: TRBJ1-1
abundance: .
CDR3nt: TGTGCCAGTAGTATTTGGTCCGGGACGATAGTTGACACTGAAGCTTTCTTT
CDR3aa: CASSIWSGTIVDTEAFF

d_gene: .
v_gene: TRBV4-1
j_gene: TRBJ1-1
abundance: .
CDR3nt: TGCGCCAGCAGCCATCGAGAGGGCACTGAAGCTTTCTTT
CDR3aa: CASSHREGTEAFF

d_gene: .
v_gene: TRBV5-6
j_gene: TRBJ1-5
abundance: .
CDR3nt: TGTGCCAGCAGCTCCTCGGGACAACTTTATCAGCCCCAGCATTTT
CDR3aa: CASSSSGQLYQPQHF

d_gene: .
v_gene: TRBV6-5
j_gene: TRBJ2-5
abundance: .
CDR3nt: TGTGCCAGCAGTTACTCGTCTTACGGGACCCAGTACTTC
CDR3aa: CASSYSSYGTQYF

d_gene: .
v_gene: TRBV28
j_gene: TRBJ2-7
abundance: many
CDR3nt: TGTGCCAGCAGTTTAAGGGCCTACGAGCAGTACTTC
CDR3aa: CASSLRAYEQYF

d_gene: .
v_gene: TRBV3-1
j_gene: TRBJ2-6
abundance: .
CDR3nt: TGTGCCAGCAGCCCTCTAATGGACACTGGGGCCAACGTCCTGACTTTC
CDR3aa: CASSPLMDTGANVLTF

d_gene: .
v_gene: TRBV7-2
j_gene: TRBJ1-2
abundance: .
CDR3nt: TGTGCCAGCAGGCAGGGACCCGGGAACTATGGCTACACCTTC
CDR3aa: CASRQGPGNYGYTF

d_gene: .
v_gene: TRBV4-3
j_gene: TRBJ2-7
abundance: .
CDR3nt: TGCGCCAGCAGCCAGGAGGGGGTCTCTAGCTACGAGCAGTACTTC
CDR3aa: CASSQEGVSSYEQYF

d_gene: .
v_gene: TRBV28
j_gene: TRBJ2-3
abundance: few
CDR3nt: TGTGCCAGCAGTTTAACCCCAGGGAGAAACCCCTATCTCGTGGATACGCAGTATTTT
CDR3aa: CASSLTPGRNPYLVDTQYF

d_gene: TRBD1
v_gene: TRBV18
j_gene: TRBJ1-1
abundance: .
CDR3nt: TGTGCCAGCTCACCAAAGACAGGGGGCACGAGCACTGAAGCTTTCTTT
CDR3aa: CASSPKTGGTSTEAFF

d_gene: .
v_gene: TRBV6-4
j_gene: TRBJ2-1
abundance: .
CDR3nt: TGTGCCAGCAGTGACGTCGGAGCGGCCTACAATGAGCAGTTCTTC
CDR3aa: CASSDVGAAYNEQFF

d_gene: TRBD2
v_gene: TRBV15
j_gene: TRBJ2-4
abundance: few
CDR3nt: TGTGCCACCAGCAGCCCGGGGGGGGATGCCAAAAACATTCAGTACTTC
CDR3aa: CATSSPGGDAKNIQYF

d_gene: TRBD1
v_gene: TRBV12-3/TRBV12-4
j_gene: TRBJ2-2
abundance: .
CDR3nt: TGTGCCAGCAGTCTTGGGACAGGGAACACCGGGGAGCTGTTTTTT
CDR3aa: CASSLGTGNTGELFF

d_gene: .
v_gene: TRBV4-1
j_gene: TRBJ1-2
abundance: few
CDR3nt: TGCGCCAGCAGCCTTCCGGGACGACTGAACTATGGCTACACCTTC
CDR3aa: CASSLPGRLNYGYTF

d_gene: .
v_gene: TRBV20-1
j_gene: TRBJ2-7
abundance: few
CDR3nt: TGCAGTGCTAGCACCAGGGCCTACGAGCAGTACTTC
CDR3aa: CSASTRAYEQYF

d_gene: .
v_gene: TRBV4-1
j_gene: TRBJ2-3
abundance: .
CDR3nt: TGCGCCAGCAGCCAAGATTCGCGGAGGTTCAGCACAGATACGCAGTATTTT
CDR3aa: CASSQDSRRFSTDTQYF

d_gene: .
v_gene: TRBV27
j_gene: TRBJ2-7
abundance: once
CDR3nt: TGTGCCAGCAGTTTGGTCTCCGGGGCGTCGTCAACCGAGCAGTACTTC
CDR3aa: CASSLVSGASSTEQYF

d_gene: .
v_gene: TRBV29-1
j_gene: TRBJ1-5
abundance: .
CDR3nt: TGCAGCGTCCAGAGGGGGAGCAATCAGCCCCAGCATTTT
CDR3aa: CSVQRGSNQPQHF

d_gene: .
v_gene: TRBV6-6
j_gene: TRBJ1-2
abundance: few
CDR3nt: TGTGCCAGCAAGCAGACGCCTAACTATGGCTACACCTTC
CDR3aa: CASKQTPNYGYTF

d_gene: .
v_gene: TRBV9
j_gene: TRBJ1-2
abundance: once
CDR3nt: TGTGCCAGCACCCCGGGGGGTTCGGACTATGGCTACATCTTC
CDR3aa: CASTPGGSDYGYIF

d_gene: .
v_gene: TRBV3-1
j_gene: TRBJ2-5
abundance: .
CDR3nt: TGTGCCAGCAGCCCCTCGGAGGAGACCCAGTACTTC
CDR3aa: CASSPSEETQYF

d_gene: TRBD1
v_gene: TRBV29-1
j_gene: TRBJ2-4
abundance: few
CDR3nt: TGCAGCGTTGAAGGGGACAGCTCTGGGGTTCAGTACTTC
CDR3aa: CSVEGDSSGVQYF

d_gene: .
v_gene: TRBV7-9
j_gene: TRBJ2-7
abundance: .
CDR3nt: TGTGCCAGCAGCTTAGGCGTAGGCCCGGCTTACAATGAGCAGTACTTC
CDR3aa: CASSLGVGPAYNEQYF